These T cell receptor beta chains were read from a single sample in a study of cytomegalovirus exposure and HLA in healthy donors. Assay: immunoSEQ multiplex PCR; the TCRdb copy retains only in-frame clones and omits some. The sample yields roughly 90,000 clones, 74% seen once. The sequencing sample was made of PBMCs. These TCRs come from a man aged 25 to 40 in good health and CMV-seropositive. Each CDR3 is given with its conserved first and last residue. Fields, in order: D gene, J gene, clone size, V gene, CDR3 protein, CDR3 DNA. D genes are given only for firm matches. Size is omitted from some rows. Given values are once, few, many or a class for expanded clones.

TRBD1 | TRBJ1-4 | . | TRBV4-2 | CASSPSTGGNEKLFF | TGTGCCAGCAGCCCATCGACAGGGGGAAATGAAAAACTGTTTTTT
TRBD2 | TRBJ2-1 | . | TRBV5-1 | CASSLILAGGSYNEQFF | TGCGCCAGCAGCTTGATTTTGGCGGGGGGGAGCTACAATGAGCAGTTCTTC
TRBD1 | TRBJ1-2 | . | TRBV29-1 | CSVDRTGAGYGYPF | TGCAGCGTTGACCGGACAGGGGCCGGCTATGGCTACCCCTTC
. | TRBJ1-6 | few | TRBV7-9 | CASTSLPPYTSPLHF | TGTGCCAGCACCTCGTTGCCCCCGTACACTTCACCCCTCCACTTT
TRBD2 | TRBJ2-7 | . | TRBV19 | CASSMGFSGRLLSYEQYF | TGTGCCAGTAGTATGGGCTTTAGCGGGAGGCTACTTTCCTACGAGCAGTACTTC
TRBD2 | TRBJ2-3 | . | TRBV5-6 | CASSFTSGAGDTQYF | TGTGCCAGCAGCTTCACTAGCGGGGCGGGAGATACGCAGTATTTT
TRBD2 | TRBJ2-5 | . | TRBV5-1 | CASSPTSGREKTQYF | TGCGCCAGCAGCCCTACTAGCGGGAGGGAAAAGACCCAGTACTTC
. | TRBJ1-1 | . | TRBV7-2 | CASSSNLDTEAFF | TGTGCCAGCAGCTCTAACTTGGACACTGAAGCTTTCTTT
TRBD1 | TRBJ2-7 | . | TRBV6-1 | CASSEFLRTGQYEQYF | TGTGCCAGCAGTGAGTTTCTTCGGACAGGACAATACGAGCAGTACTTC
. | TRBJ2-7 | . | TRBV10-3 | CATKWDTTYEQYF | TGTGCCACGAAGTGGGACACCACCTACGAGCAGTACTTC
. | TRBJ2-2 | . | TRBV7-9 | CASSSQTVAGGELFF | TGTGCCAGCAGCTCCCAGACTGTTGCCGGGGGAGAGCTGTTTTTT
TRBD2 | TRBJ2-2 | . | TRBV7-8 | CASSPLLAGDTGELFF | TGTGCCAGCAGCCCCCTACTAGCGGGAGACACCGGGGAGCTGTTTTTT
TRBD2 | TRBJ2-7 | . | TRBV11-2 | CASFLGSGGPNEQYF | TGTGCCAGCTTCTTGGGATCGGGGGGGCCCAACGAGCAGTACTTC
. | TRBJ1-3 | . | TRBV7-2 | CASSLNPGSGNTIYF | TGTGCCAGCAGCTTAAACCCGGGCTCTGGAAACACCATATATTTT
TRBD1 | TRBJ1-4 | . | TRBV5-4 | CASSLQGIPTNEKLFF | TGTGCCAGCAGCTTACAGGGGATTCCAACTAATGAAAAACTGTTTTTT
. | TRBJ2-7 | . | TRBV10-3 | CAISAITGEQYF | TGTGCCATCAGTGCGATTACGGGGGAGCAGTACTTC
. | TRBJ1-1 | few | TRBV7-9 | CASSWETGNTEAFF | TGTGCCAGCAGCTGGGAGACAGGGAACACTGAAGCTTTCTTT
TRBD1 | TRBJ1-1 | few | TRBV5-6 | CASSLGTGGAEAFF | TGTGCCAGCAGCTTGGGGACAGGAGGGGCTGAAGCTTTCTTT
. | TRBJ1-4 | few | TRBV6-1 | CASSEGGGGGEKLFF | TGTGCCAGCAGTGAAGGTGGAGGGGGGGGCGAAAAACTGTTTTTT
TRBD1 | TRBJ1-2 | . | TRBV19 | CASSVSWTGGSYGYTF | TGTGCCAGTAGCGTAAGTTGGACAGGGGGCTCCTATGGCTACACCTTC
. | TRBJ2-3 | . | TRBV5-4 | CASSLGSSGDTQYF | TGTGCCAGCAGCTTGGGGTCCTCGGGGGATACGCAGTATTTT
. | TRBJ2-3 | few | TRBV9 | CASSGEGDTQYF | TGTGCCAGCAGCGGAGAGGGAGATACGCAGTATTTT
. | TRBJ2-1 | . | TRBV15 | CATSRAGSALNEQFF | TGTGCCACCAGCAGAGCCGGCAGCGCGTTGAATGAGCAGTTCTTC
. | TRBJ2-7 | . | TRBV14 | CASSQSGYEQYF | TGTGCCAGCAGCCAATCAGGCTACGAGCAGTACTTC
. | TRBJ2-1 | . | TRBV18 | CASSRGLISYNEQFF | TGTGCCAGCTCCCGGGGACTGATCTCCTACAATGAGCAGTTCTTC
TRBD1 | TRBJ2-1 | . | TRBV9 | CASSVEERTGDNEQFF | TGTGCCAGCAGCGTAGAGGAGAGGACAGGAGACAATGAGCAGTTCTTC
. | TRBJ1-1 | . | TRBV7-9 | CASSFSSGGRTEAFF | TGTGCCAGCAGCTTCTCCTCGGGGGGGAGGACTGAAGCTTTCTTT
TRBD1 | TRBJ2-3 | . | TRBV30 | CAWSSGTGNTDTQYF | TGTGCCTGGTCCAGCGGGACAGGGAACACAGATACGCAGTATTTT
. | TRBJ2-1 | few | TRBV9 | CASSPRTDRDEQFF | TGTGCCAGCAGCCCCCGGACAGATCGGGATGAGCAGTTCTTC
TRBD1 | TRBJ1-4 | . | TRBV19 | CASSNPGDRVTNEKLFF | TGTGCCAGTAGTAACCCGGGCGACAGGGTAACTAATGAAAAACTGTTTTTT
. | TRBJ2-3 | . | TRBV2 | CASSEALRADTQYF | TGTGCCAGCAGTGAAGCGCTTCGGGCAGATACGCAGTATTTT
. | TRBJ2-3 | . | TRBV9 | CASSVNNLFTDTQYF | TGTGCCAGCAGCGTAAACAACCTCTTCACAGATACGCAGTATTTT
TRBD1 | TRBJ2-5 | . | TRBV15 | CATSRTGQLQETQYF | TGTGCCACCAGCAGAACGGGACAGCTTCAAGAGACCCAGTACTTC
. | TRBJ1-2 | . | TRBV6-6 | CASSNPPGSRGYTF | TGTGCCAGCAGTAATCCTCCGGGAAGTCGGGGCTACACCTTC
. | TRBJ2-7 | few | TRBV15 | CATSRGRGSEQYF | TGTGCCACCAGCAGAGGACGGGGATCCGAGCAGTACTTC
. | TRBJ2-2 | . | TRBV6-1 | CASNPEATGELFF | TGTGCCAGCAACCCTGAGGCCACCGGGGAGCTGTTTTTT